Below are 19 T cell receptor beta chains sequenced from a single sample in a study of blood T cells in healthy people across ages. A J-beta primer mix and a sample-barcoded 5' primer were used in a second PCR of roughly 7 to 12 cycles. TCRdb analysed the 5' RACE reads with MiXCR anew, one entry per CDR3 protein. The table includes hundreds of thousands of distinct CDR3 sequences, 40% to 45% detected once. Source material: blood. The receptors here all came from a man aged 80 or over in good health.

This clonotype was found a few times. The V and J genes are TRBV5-1 and TRBJ2-4; D is possibly TRBD2 (6 bases). The CDR3 sequence is 14 residues long. Trimming removed 1 base from V and 5 bases from J, with 10 bases in between. Germline-derived CDR1 and CDR2 are SGHRS and YFSETQ. CDR3 DNA sequence: TGCGCCAGCAGCTTGATCTCGGGGGAAAACATTCAGTACTTC. Translating it yields CASSLISGENIQYF.

This clonotype was seen ten or more times. V is TRBV5-1 and J is TRBJ2-3, with a weak D call TRBD2 (5 bases). The V end was cut by 0 bases, the J end by 5 bases, with 16 bases between. The CDR3 spans 16 residues. Germline V gene lookup returns CDR1 SGHRS and CDR2 YFSETQ. In nucleotides, the CDR3 is TGCGCCAGCAGCTTGGCCGGGGAACCAACGGGAGATACGCAGTATTTT. Translated, it gives CASSLAGEPTGDTQYF.

V is TRBV27 and J is TRBJ2-5; 10 positions match TRBD1. This CDR3 comprises 14 residues. CDR1 is MNHEY and CDR2 is SMNVEV in the germline V gene (reference sequence). The J segment lost 11 bases and the V segment lost 6 bases, leaving 12 bases of the junction unmatched. For the CDR3, the DNA is TGTGCCAGCAGGGTGGGACAGGGGAACAATGAGCAGTACTTC. Its translation: CASRVGQGNNEQYF.

The V gene is TRBV19, the J gene TRBJ1-5; 10 bases line up with TRBD1. CDR1 is LNHDA and CDR2 is SQIVND in the germline V gene (reference sequence). This CDR3 is built from 15 residues. V shed 7 bases, J shed 0 bases, and the junction held 3 bases outside the gene matches. The CDR3 DNA sequence: TGTGCCAGTACCGGGACAGGGGTTAGCAATCAGCCCCAGCATTTT. It codes for CASTGTGVSNQPQHF.

The rearrangement joins TRBV7-3 to TRBJ2-5, with 7 bases aligning to TRBD2. With 0 bases clipped from V and 4 bases from J, the junction kept 5 bases outside the gene matches. This CDR3 has 15 amino acids. Looked up from germline, CDR1 is SGHTA and CDR2 is FQGTGA. In nucleotides, the CDR3 is TGTGCCAGCAGCTTAACGCCCTTAGCGGGAGAGACCCAGTACTTC. It codes for CASSLTPLAGETQYF.

The CDR3 region has the DNA TGTGCCAGCAGAAAGGGACCACTCCAAGAGACCCAGTACTTC. Residues: CASRKGPLQETQYF. This chain uses TRBV11-2 with TRBJ2-5, with D possibly being TRBD1 or TRBD2 (5 bases each). CDR3 length: 14 residues. Germline CDR1 reads SGHAT; CDR2 reads FQNNGV. Trimming took off 6 bases at V and 1 base at J, with 12 bases between the two ends.

To note about this clonotype: The junction shows a germline mismatch at one end, possibly a read error. V gene TRBV20-1 combines with J gene TRBJ2-2; TRBD2 is a possible D gene (5 bases). Germline-derived CDR1 and CDR2 are DFQATT and SNEGSKA (reference sequence). This CDR3 spans 14 amino acids. The CDR3 reads CSASHGKNTRELFF. CDR3 sequence (DNA): TGCAGTGCTTCCCACGGGAAGAACACCAGGGAGCTGTTTTTT.

The chain recombines TRBV6-2 or TRBV6-3 with TRBJ2-5, with TRBD2 matching 8 bases. The end of the DNA fits TRBJ2-7 better, so the J call may be wrong. This CDR3 region has 14 residues. CDR1 MNHEY and CDR2 SVGEGT come from the germline V gene. The CDR3 DNA reads as TGTGCCAGCAGTTATGCGGCGGGAGGATACGAGCAGTACTTC. Amino acids: CASSYAAGGYEQYF.

Comment on this clonotype: The junction departs from the called germline gene at one end, perhaps through a read error. The V gene is TRBV5-1, the J gene TRBJ2-1; perhaps D is TRBD1 or TRBD2 (5 bases each). Germline V lookup: CDR1 SGHRS, CDR2 YFSETQ. This CDR3 is 15 amino acids long. The CDR3 DNA follows: TGTGCCAGCTCACTGGATGGGGGCTCCTACAATGAGCAGTTCTTC. This codes for CASSLDGGSYNEQFF.

V gene TRBV10-3 combines with J gene TRBJ1-5; maybe TRBD1 (5 bases). Germline V CDR1 and CDR2: ENHRY, SYGVKD. V lost 5 bases and J lost 4, with 9 bases in between. The CDR3 sequence is 13 residues long. CDR3 DNA: TGTGCCATCAGTTCTCAGGGTAATCAGCCCCAGCATTTT. It is translated as CAISSQGNQPQHF.

The chain carries TRBV11-2 and TRBJ2-4, with TRBD2 identical over 7 bases. The J call may be mistaken, given a closer DNA end match to TRBJ2-5. Germline V gene lookup returns CDR1 SGHAT and CDR2 FQNNGV. This CDR3 spans 15 amino acids. The CDR3 nucleotides read TGTGCCAGCAGCTTGAGATCTAGCGGACAAGAGACCCAGTACTTC. As protein: CASSLRSSGQETQYF.

The CDR3 coding sequence is TGTGCCTGGAGTGTAAAAGCGGGAGGGCGCGATACGCAGTATTTT. It codes for CAWSVKAGGRDTQYF. This rearrangement joins TRBV30 to TRBJ2-3, with 10 nucleotides matching TRBD2. CDR1 is GTSNPN and CDR2 is SVGIG in the germline V gene (reference sequence). With V trimmed by 0 bases and J by 6 bases, 6 bases remained unmatched. The length of the CDR3 is 15 residues.

This clonotype was observed a few times. J is TRBJ2-7 and V is TRBV6-2 or TRBV6-3, with 9 bases matching TRBD1. The CDR3 runs to 15 residues. J gave up 7 bases and V 3 bases, and 10 bases lay outside the gene matches. Germline CDR1 reads MNHEY; CDR2 reads SVGEGT. In DNA form, the CDR3 reads TGTGCCAGCAGTTATAAGCGACAGGGGGGCAATGAGCAGTACTTC. Residues: CASSYKRQGGNEQYF.

The chain carries TRBV7-2 and TRBJ2-5; tentatively, D is TRBD2 (5 bases). The V end was cut by 0 bases, the J end by 4 bases, with 9 bases between. CDR1 and CDR2 from the germline V gene are SGHTA and FQGNSA. There are 14 residues in the CDR3. The CDR3 DNA sequence: TGTGCCAGCAGCTTAGCGGTGGGAGCAGAGACCCAGTACTTC. It yields the protein CASSLAVGAETQYF.

As regards this clonotype: A much larger clone lies one base from this, so it may be a read error. The chain recombines TRBV20-1 with TRBJ2-5; 7 positions match TRBD1. The CDR3 consists of 14 residues. V lost 5 bases to trimming and J lost 0 bases; unmatched junction nucleotides: 6. CDR1 is DFQATT, CDR2 SNEGSKA, per germline (reference sequence). The CDR3 here is CSAADRVDQETQYF. In DNA form, the CDR3 reads TGCAGTGCTGCCGACAGGGTGGACCAAGAGACCCAGTACTTC.

The CDR3, as DNA: TGTGCTAGTGGATGGACAGGGGCCGAAGAGACCCAGTACTTC. Encoded protein: CASGWTGAEETQYF. This sequence joins TRBV12-5 and TRBJ2-5; TRBD1 matches 9 bases. Germline CDR1 reads LGHNT; CDR2 reads FRNRAP. The V segment lost 6 bases and the J segment 3 bases; nucleotides outside the gene matches: 5. There are 14 residues in the CDR3.

Concerning this clonotype itself: A clone one base away is much larger, so this may be a read error. The V and J genes are TRBV6-2 or TRBV6-3 and TRBJ2-1, with D perhaps matching TRBD1 or TRBD2 (5 bases each). The germline V gene has CDR1 MNHEY and CDR2 SVGEGT. There are 16 residues in the CDR3. The chain's CDR3 is CAGSPWGFGSYNEQFF. CDR3 sequence (DNA): TGTGCCGGCAGTCCGTGGGGGTTTGGCTCCTACAATGAGCAGTTCTTC.

As to this clonotype: A single base separates this from a much larger clone, so it may be a read error. The chain joins TRBV29-1 to TRBJ2-7; D ambiguous. The CDR3 length is 12 residues. Germline CDR1 SQVTM, CDR2 ANQGSEA. The chain's CDR3 is CSVEEAGYEQSF. CDR3 nucleotides: TGCAGCGTTGAAGAGGCAGGATACGAGCAGTCCTTC.

The chain combines TRBV6-1 with TRBJ2-7, with 7 nucleotides matching TRBD2. Germline V gives CDR1 MNHNS, CDR2 SASEGT. V gave up 7 bases and J gave up 3 bases; unmatched junction bases: 3. The CDR3 contains 12 residues. Written as DNA, the CDR3 is TGTGCCAGCAACCTAGCGGACTACGAGCAGTACTTC. It translates to CASNLADYEQYF.